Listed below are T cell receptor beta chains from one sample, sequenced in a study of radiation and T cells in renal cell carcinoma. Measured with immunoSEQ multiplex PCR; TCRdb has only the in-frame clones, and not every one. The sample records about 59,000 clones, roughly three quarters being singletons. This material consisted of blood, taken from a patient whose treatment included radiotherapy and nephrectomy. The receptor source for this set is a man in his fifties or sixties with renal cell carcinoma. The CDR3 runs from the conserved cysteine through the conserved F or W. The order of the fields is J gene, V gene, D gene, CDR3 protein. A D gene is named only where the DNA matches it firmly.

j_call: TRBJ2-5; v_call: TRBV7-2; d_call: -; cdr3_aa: CASSLFPRSGTSGETQYF
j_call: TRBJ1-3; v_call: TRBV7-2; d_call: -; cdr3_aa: CASSLAVVSSGNTIYF
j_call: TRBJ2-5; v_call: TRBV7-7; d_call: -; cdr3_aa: CASSLEAEGETQYF
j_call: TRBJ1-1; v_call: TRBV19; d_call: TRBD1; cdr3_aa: CASSLTGGSRNTEAFF
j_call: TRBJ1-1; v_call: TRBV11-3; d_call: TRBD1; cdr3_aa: CASSFSTGGTEAFF
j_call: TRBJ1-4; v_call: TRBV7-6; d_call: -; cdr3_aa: CASSPFGVENEKLFF
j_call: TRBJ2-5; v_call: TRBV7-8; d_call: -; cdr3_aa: CASSDSRASGQETQYF
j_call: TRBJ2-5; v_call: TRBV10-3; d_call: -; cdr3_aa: CAISEDSQETQYF
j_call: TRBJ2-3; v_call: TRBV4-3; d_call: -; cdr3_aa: CASSRRPGILADTQYF
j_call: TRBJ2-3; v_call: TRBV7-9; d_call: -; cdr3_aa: CASSLGTGRDTQYF
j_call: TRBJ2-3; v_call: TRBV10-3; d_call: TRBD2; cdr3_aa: CAISVTLAGVGTDTQYF
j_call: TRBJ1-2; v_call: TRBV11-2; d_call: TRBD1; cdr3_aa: CASSGYRGRNYGYTF
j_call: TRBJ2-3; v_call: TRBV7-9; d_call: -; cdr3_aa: CASSFSGTDTQYF